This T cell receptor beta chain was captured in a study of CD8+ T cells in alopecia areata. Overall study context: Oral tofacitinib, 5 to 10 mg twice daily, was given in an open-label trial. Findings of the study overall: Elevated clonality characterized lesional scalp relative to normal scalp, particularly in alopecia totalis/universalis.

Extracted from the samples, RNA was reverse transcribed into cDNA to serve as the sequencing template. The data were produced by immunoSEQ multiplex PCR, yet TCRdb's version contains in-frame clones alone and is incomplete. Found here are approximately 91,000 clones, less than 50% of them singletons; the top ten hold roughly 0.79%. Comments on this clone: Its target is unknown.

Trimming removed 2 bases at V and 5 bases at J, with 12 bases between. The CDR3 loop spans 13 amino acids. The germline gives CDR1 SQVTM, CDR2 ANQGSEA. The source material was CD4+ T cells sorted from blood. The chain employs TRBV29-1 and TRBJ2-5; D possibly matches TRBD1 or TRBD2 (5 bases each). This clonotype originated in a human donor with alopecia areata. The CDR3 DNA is TGCAGCGTTGAAATTCGGGGCCCGGAGACCCAGTACTTC. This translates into CSVEIRGPETQYF.